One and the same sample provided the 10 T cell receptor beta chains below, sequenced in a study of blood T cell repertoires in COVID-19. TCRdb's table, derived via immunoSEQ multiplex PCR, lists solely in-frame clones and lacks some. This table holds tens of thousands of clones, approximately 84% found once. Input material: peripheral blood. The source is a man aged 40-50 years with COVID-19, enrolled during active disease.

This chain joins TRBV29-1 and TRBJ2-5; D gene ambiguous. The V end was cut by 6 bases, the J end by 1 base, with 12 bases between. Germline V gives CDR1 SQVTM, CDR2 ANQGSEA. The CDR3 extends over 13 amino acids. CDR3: CSVAGDVQETQYF. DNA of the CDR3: TGCAGCGTCGCCGGTGATGTCCAAGAGACCCAGTACTTC.

The CDR3 loop is CAWSFDRGGYEQYF. The CDR3 DNA reads TGTGCCTGGAGTTTTGACAGGGGAGGCTACGAGCAGTACTTC. J is TRBJ2-7 and V is TRBV30; the match to TRBD1 covers 8 bases. With 2 bases clipped from V and 3 bases from J, the junction kept 6 bases outside the gene matches. The CDR3 runs to 14 residues. CDR1 and CDR2 from the germline V gene are GTSNPN and SVGIG (reference sequence). The full variable domain, with the rest looked up from reference TRBV30 and TRBJ2-7, is SQTIHQWPATLVQPVGSPLSLECTVEGTSNPNLYWYRQAAGRGLQLLFYSVGIGQISSEVPQNLSASRPQDRQFILSSKKLLLSDSGFYLCAWSFDRGGYEQYFGPGTRLTVT.

CDR3 amino acids: CASSEARQGAGQPQHF. DNA for the CDR3: TGTGCCAGCAGTGAAGCGAGGCAGGGGGCTGGGCAGCCCCAGCATTTT. The V and J genes are TRBV6-1 and TRBJ1-5; 8 bases are shared with TRBD1. Per germline, CDR1 MNHNS and CDR2 SASEGT. The CDR3 spans 16 residues. With V trimmed by 0 bases and J by 7 bases, 8 bases remained unmatched.

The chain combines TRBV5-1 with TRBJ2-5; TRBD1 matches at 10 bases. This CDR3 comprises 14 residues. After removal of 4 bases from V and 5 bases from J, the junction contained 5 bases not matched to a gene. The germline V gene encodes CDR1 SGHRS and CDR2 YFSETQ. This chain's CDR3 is CASSPGQGEETQYF. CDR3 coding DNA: TGCGCCAGCAGCCCCGGACAGGGGGAGGAGACCCAGTACTTC.

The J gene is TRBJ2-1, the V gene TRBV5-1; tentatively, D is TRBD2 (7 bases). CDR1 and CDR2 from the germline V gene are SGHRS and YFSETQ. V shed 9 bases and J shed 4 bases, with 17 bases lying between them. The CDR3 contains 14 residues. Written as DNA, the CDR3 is TGCGCCACCGCGGGGGACACAGTGTACAATGAGCAGTTCTTC. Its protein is CATAGDTVYNEQFF.

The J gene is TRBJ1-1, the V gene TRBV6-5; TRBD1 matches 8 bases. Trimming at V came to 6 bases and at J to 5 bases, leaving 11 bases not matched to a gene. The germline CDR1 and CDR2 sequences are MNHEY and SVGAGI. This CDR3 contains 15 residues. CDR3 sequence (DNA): TGTGCCAGCAGCAACCGACGGACAGGGAAGACTGAAGCTTTCTTT. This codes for CASSNRRTGKTEAFF.

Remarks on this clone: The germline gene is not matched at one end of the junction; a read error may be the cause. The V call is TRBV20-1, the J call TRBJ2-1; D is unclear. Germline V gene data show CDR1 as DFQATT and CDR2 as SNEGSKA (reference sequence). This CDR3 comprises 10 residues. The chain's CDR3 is CSASDNEQFF. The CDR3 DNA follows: TGCAGTGCCTCCGACAATGAGCAGTTCTTC.

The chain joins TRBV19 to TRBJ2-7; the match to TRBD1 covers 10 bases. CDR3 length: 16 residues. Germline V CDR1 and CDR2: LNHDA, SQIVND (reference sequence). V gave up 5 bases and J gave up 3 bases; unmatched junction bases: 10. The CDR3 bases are TGTGCCAGTAGTTCCATGTTGGGGACAGGGGTCTACGAGCAGTACTTC. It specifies CASSSMLGTGVYEQYF.

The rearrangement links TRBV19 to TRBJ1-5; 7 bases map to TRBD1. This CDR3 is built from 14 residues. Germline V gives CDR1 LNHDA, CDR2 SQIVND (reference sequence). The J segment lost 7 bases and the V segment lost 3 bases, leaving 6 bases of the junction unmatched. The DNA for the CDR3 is TGTGCCAGTAGTATTCAGGGGGTGGGACAGCCCCAGCATTTT. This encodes CASSIQGVGQPQHF.

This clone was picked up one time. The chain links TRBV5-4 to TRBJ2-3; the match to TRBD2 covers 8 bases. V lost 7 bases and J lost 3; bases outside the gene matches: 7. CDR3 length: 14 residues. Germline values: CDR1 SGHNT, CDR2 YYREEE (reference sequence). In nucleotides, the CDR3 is TGTGCCAGCCGGGCGGGGGGTTTAACAGATACGCAGTATTTT. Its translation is CASRAGGLTDTQYF.